A single sample gave rise to the 16 T cell receptor beta chains below, sequenced in a study of blood T cells in healthy people across ages. Primed by a sample-barcoded 5' primer and a J-beta primer mix, a second PCR proceeded for about 6 to 12 cycles. TCRdb analysed the 5' RACE reads with MiXCR anew, one entry per CDR3 protein. The profile covers about 800,000 distinct CDR3 sequences, with about 25% appearing a single time and under 4% taken by the ten largest. Another study also made use of these data, one on T cells of mothers and their children.

The sequenced sample consisted of blood. These receptors were taken from a boy under 18 in good health.

The rearrangement joins TRBV20-1 to TRBJ1-1; no clear D. V was shortened by 6 bases and J by 5 bases, with 19 bases between the two germline ends. The germline V gene has CDR1 DFQATT and CDR2 SNEGSKA (reference sequence). The CDR3 consists of 14 residues. As DNA, the CDR3 is TGCAGTGCCACCGGCCACCCTCCGGTGACTGAAGCTTTCTTT. Translated, it gives CSATGHPPVTEAFF.

This clonotype was seen repeatedly, ten times or more. This chain uses TRBV29-1 with TRBJ1-4; no firm D call. Germline CDR1 SQVTM, CDR2 ANQGSEA. CDR3 length equals 15 residues. Trimming took 2 bases from V and 2 from J, leaving 12 bases between them. CDR3 sequence reads: CSVELGSRTNEKLFF. The CDR3, as DNA: TGCAGCGTTGAATTAGGGTCGCGGACTAATGAAAAACTGTTTTTT.

This clonotype was counted between two and nine times. The rearrangement joins TRBV5-1 to TRBJ2-5; tentative D call: TRBD2 (7 bases). Trimming removed 1 base at V and 1 base at J, with 11 bases between. Germline CDR1 reads SGHRS; CDR2 reads YFSETQ. The CDR3 consists of 15 residues. CDR3 residues: CASSLSGGLQETQYF. As DNA, the CDR3 is TGCGCCAGCAGCTTGTCCGGGGGGCTCCAAGAGACCCAGTACTTC. The variable domain in full, completed from reference TRBV5-1 and TRBJ2-5, reads KAGVTQTPRYLIKTRGQQVTLSCSPISGHRSVSWYQQTPGQGLQFLFEYFSETQRNKGNFPGRFSGRQFSNSRSEMNVSTLELGDSALYLCASSLSGGLQETQYFGPGTRLLVL.

The chain couples TRBV5-1 to TRBJ2-7; D is perhaps TRBD2 (6 bases). This CDR3 has 16 amino acids. V was clipped by 3 bases and J by 5 bases, with 21 bases between them. In germline, CDR1 is SGHRS, CDR2 YFSETQ. CDR3 nucleotide sequence: TGCGCCAGCAGCTCCTCCGCGATAGCGGTTATAGACGAGCAGTACTTC. Protein sequence: CASSSSAIAVIDEQYF.

This clonotype has more than one count but fewer than ten. This chain connects TRBV7-3 to TRBJ2-5, with D possibly TRBD2 on 5 matching bases. The CDR3 contains 16 residues. Trimming took 2 bases from V and 4 from J, leaving 17 bases between them. Germline V gene lookup returns CDR1 SGHTA and CDR2 FQGTGA. The CDR3 nucleotides are TGTGCCAGCAGCTTAGGTGTCTCGGCTAGCCGAGAGACCCAGTACTTC. Translation gives CASSLGVSASRETQYF.

This sequence joins TRBV27 and TRBJ1-1, with D perhaps matching TRBD1 (5 bases). The CDR3 consists of 13 residues. Trimming removed 6 bases from V and 6 bases from J, with 14 bases in between. The germline V gene encodes CDR1 MNHEY and CDR2 SMNVEV (reference sequence). The CDR3 loop is CASRGQGRPEAFF. The CDR3 DNA sequence: TGTGCCAGCAGGGGGCAGGGAAGGCCTGAAGCTTTCTTT.

In its sample, this clonotype was seen a few times. The chain has TRBV4-3 and TRBJ2-5; weak D call: TRBD1 (6 bases). This CDR3 contains 14 residues. V lost 4 bases, J lost 4 bases, and 13 bases lay in between. Germline-derived CDR1 and CDR2 are LGHNA and YSLEER. CDR3 region: CASSPTQGRETQYF. DNA of the CDR3: TGCGCCAGCAGCCCAACTCAGGGGCGAGAGACCCAGTACTTC.

This clonotype was seen more than once but under ten times. The chain employs TRBV10-3 and TRBJ1-4; D perhaps matches TRBD1 (5 bases). This CDR3 region has 14 residues. Trimming removed 10 bases from V and 2 bases from J, with 14 bases in between. Germline lookup yields CDR1 ENHRY and CDR2 SYGVKD. For the CDR3, the DNA is TGTGCCACCCGGGACGGTGGGACTAATGAAAAACTGTTTTTT. Its translation: CATRDGGTNEKLFF.

The chain carries TRBV2 and TRBJ2-5; 7 bases are shared with TRBD1. The CDR3 extends over 14 amino acids. CDR1 and CDR2 from the germline V gene are SNHLY and FYNNEI. The J segment lost 3 bases and the V segment lost 4 bases, leaving 5 bases of the junction unmatched. The CDR3 protein is CASSAAGGKETQYF. CDR3 nucleotides: TGTGCCAGCAGTGCGGCAGGGGGAAAAGAGACCCAGTACTTC.

The chain has TRBV11-2 and TRBJ2-3; 8 bases align to TRBD1. This CDR3 has 14 amino acids. J gave up 4 bases and V 4 bases, and 4 bases lay outside the gene matches. CDR1 and CDR2 (germline): SGHAT, FQNNGV. The CDR3 nucleotides are TGTGCCAGCAGCTCCCGGACAGGGCCAGATACGCAGTATTTT. This sequence encodes CASSSRTGPDTQYF. The variable domain in full, with the rest retrieved from reference TRBV11-2 and TRBJ2-3, is EAGVAQSPRYKIIEKRQSVAFWCNPISGHATLYWYQQILGQGPKLLIQFQNNGVVDDSQLPKDRFSAERLKGVDSTLKIQPAKLEDSAVYLCASSSRTGPDTQYFGPGTRLTVL.

CDR3 sequence reads: CASSSAFSGRAEQFF. In nucleotides, the CDR3 is TGTGCCAGCAGCTCAGCATTTAGCGGGAGGGCAGAGCAGTTCTTC. The chain links TRBV7-2 to TRBJ2-1, with TRBD2 identical over 11 bases. Germline V lookup: CDR1 SGHTA, CDR2 FQGNSA. After removal of 4 bases from V and 10 bases from J, the junction contained 9 bases not matched to a gene. CDR3 size: 15 residues.

The chain recombines TRBV6-4 with TRBJ2-3; 7 bases fit TRBD2. The germline gives CDR1 MRHNA, CDR2 SNTAGT. The junction had 5 bases not matched to a gene; V was cut back by 0 bases and J by 2 bases. The CDR3 spans 16 residues. This chain's CDR3 is CASSDSSAGPTDTQYF. CDR3 DNA sequence: TGTGCCAGCAGTGACTCGTCAGCGGGGCCCACAGATACGCAGTATTTT.

The rearrangement uses TRBV27 and TRBJ2-3, with D hard to call. Trimming pared 2 bases from V and 7 bases from J, leaving 10 bases between. The CDR3 consists of 13 residues. The germline gives CDR1 MNHEY, CDR2 SMNVEV (reference sequence). The CDR3 spells CASSLSAPHTQYF. Written as DNA, the CDR3 is TGTGCCAGCAGTTTAAGTGCCCCCCATACGCAGTATTTT.

J is TRBJ2-1 and V is TRBV29-1; unclear D gene. Germline CDR1 and CDR2: SQVTM and ANQGSEA. This CDR3 spans 11 amino acids. The ends were cut back, 6 bases at V and 7 bases at J, with 10 bases in the middle. CDR3 nucleotide sequence: TGCAGCGTGTCCCAGCTGAATGAGCAGTTCTTC. Translated, it gives CSVSQLNEQFF.

This clonotype was found once. The rearrangement uses TRBV20-1 and TRBJ1-1; no clear D. The germline gives CDR1 DFQATT, CDR2 SNEGSKA (reference sequence). V lost 1 base, J lost 1 base, and 4 bases lay in between. The CDR3 covers 12 residues. DNA of the CDR3: TGCAGTGCTAGAGGACCGAACACTGAAGCTTTCTTT. Translating gives CSARGPNTEAFF.

This chain connects TRBV28 to TRBJ2-7; D not certain. Germline lookup yields CDR1 MDHEN and CDR2 SYDVKM. Trimming took off 11 bases at V and 3 bases at J, with 20 bases between the two ends. CDR3 length: 14 amino acids. The CDR3 nucleotides read TGTGCCGTCACCTCCCCCGGCAGTGGCTACGAGCAGTACTTC. Translating gives CAVTSPGSGYEQYF.